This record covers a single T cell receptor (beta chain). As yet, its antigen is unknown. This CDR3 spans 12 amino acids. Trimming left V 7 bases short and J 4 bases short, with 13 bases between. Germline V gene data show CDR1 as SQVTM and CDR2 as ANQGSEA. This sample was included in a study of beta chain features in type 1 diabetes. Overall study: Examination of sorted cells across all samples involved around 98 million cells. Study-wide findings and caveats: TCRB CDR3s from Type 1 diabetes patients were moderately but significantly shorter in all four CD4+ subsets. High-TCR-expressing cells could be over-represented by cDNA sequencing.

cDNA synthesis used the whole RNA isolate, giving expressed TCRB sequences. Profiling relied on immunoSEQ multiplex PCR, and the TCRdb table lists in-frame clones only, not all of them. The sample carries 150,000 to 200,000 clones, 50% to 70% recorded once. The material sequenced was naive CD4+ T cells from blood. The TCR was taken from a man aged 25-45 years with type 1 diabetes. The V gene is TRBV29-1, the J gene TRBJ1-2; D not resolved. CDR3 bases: TGCAGCGCGGAAGGTACATCCTATGGCTACACCTTC. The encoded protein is CSAEGTSYGYTF.